The 21 T cell receptor beta chains below come from one sample, sequenced in a study of blood T cell repertoires in COVID-19. Profiling relied on immunoSEQ multiplex PCR, and the TCRdb table lists in-frame clones only, not all of them. The repertoire includes 250,000 to 400,000 clones, about 91% of them detected once, and 1.5% to 2% sits in the top ten. The sample consisted of peripheral blood. These receptors were taken from a woman aged 25 to 39 with COVID-19, enrolled during active disease.

The chain carries TRBV5-1 and TRBJ1-6, with D unresolved. Germline-derived CDR1 and CDR2 are SGHRS and YFSETQ. This CDR3 is 16 amino acids long. Trimming removed 7 bases from V and 2 bases from J, with 16 bases in between. The chain's CDR3 is CASGEGDSTYNSPLHF. As DNA, the CDR3 is TGCGCCAGCGGAGAGGGTGATAGCACCTATAATTCACCCCTCCACTTT.

The chain has TRBV10-3 and TRBJ1-5; D remains ambiguous. CDR3 length: 13 amino acids. With 7 bases removed from V and 5 bases from J, the gap between germline ends came to 12 bases. Germline CDR1 ENHRY, CDR2 SYGVKD. The CDR3 region has the DNA TGTGCCATCAAGGAGGGTACGGATCAGCCCCAGCATTTT. Translated, it gives CAIKEGTDQPQHF.

The chain employs TRBV19 and TRBJ1-6; 10 bases agree with TRBD1. The CDR3 spans 14 residues. Looked up from germline, CDR1 is LNHDA and CDR2 is SQIVND (reference sequence). V trimming: 3 bases; J trimming: 11 bases; junction bases outside the gene matches: 4. The CDR3 here is CASSMDRGNTPLHF. CDR3 in DNA: TGTGCCAGTAGTATGGACAGGGGGAATACACCCCTCCACTTT.

The genes are TRBV29-1 and TRBJ1-1; TRBD1 agrees at 11 bases. The V and J ends lost 6 bases and 1 base, in that order; junction bases with no gene match: 7. This CDR3 spans 15 amino acids. Germline CDR1 SQVTM, CDR2 ANQGSEA. DNA for the CDR3: TGCAGCGTGAGGACAGGGGGCTTCCCGAACACTGAAGCTTTCTTT. Its protein product is CSVRTGGFPNTEAFF.

The chain has TRBV2 and TRBJ1-1, with D perhaps matching TRBD1 (5 bases). From germline, CDR1 is SNHLY and CDR2 FYNNEI. The length of the CDR3 is 13 residues. V gave up 4 bases and J gave up 5 bases, with 11 bases separating them. The DNA for the CDR3 is TGTGCCAGCAGTGTTGCAGGGCAGACTGAAGCTTTCTTT. Its translation is CASSVAGQTEAFF.

J is TRBJ2-1 and V is TRBV27, with D uncertain. With 3 bases removed from V and 3 bases from J, the gap between germline ends came to 12 bases. The CDR3 contains 15 residues. Looked up from germline, CDR1 is MNHEY and CDR2 is SMNVEV (reference sequence). The CDR3 sequence: CASSFSYEVYNEQFF. The CDR3 nucleotides read TGTGCCAGCAGTTTTAGCTATGAGGTCTACAATGAGCAGTTCTTC.

The chain combines TRBV4-2 with TRBJ2-3; the match to TRBD2 covers 7 bases. V lost 5 bases to trimming and J lost 2 bases; unmatched junction nucleotides: 4. The germline V gene encodes CDR1 LGHNA and CDR2 YNFKEQ. The CDR3 runs 14 residues. The CDR3 nucleotides are TGTGCCAGCAGCAAGCGGGGACCCACAGATACGCAGTATTTT. Its protein product is CASSKRGPTDTQYF.

The chain couples TRBV14 to TRBJ1-2; the match to TRBD1 covers 8 bases. V gave up 2 bases and J gave up 8 bases; unmatched junction bases: 4. The CDR3 is 13 residues long. Germline V gene lookup returns CDR1 SGHDN and CDR2 FVKESK. Here the CDR3 DNA reads TGTGCCAGCAGCCAACAGGGGGCCTGGGGCTACACCTTC. Translating it yields CASSQQGAWGYTF.

The chain recombines TRBV11-3 with TRBJ1-3; 9 nucleotides line up with TRBD1. The CDR3 spans 16 residues. Losses at the gene ends were 5 bases for V and 11 bases for J; bases not matched to a gene: 16. Germline values: CDR1 SGHNT, CDR2 YENEEA. The CDR3 loop reads CASSANRDRVKFAIYF. CDR3 DNA: TGTGCCAGCAGCGCCAACCGGGACAGGGTAAAATTCGCCATATATTTT.

This chain connects TRBV7-9 to TRBJ2-5; D might be TRBD1 (6 bases). CDR3 length equals 16 residues. Germline values: CDR1 SEHNR, CDR2 FQNEAQ (reference sequence). V was pared by 5 bases and J by 3 bases, with 19 bases between. Written as DNA, the CDR3 is TGTGCCAGCAGCCAAACCCCCAGGGGCCCTAAAGAGACCCAGTACTTC. This translates into CASSQTPRGPKETQYF.

V and J are TRBV11-2 and TRBJ2-7; tentatively, D is TRBD1 (5 bases). The CDR3 length is 14 residues. The V end lost 1 base, the J end lost 3 bases, and 10 bases lay between the germline ends. Per germline, CDR1 SGHAT and CDR2 FQNNGV. For the CDR3, the DNA is TGTGCCAGCAGCTTAGGTTGGGGCCGCTACGAGCAGTACGTC. Protein sequence: CASSLGWGRYEQYV.

V and J are TRBV3-1 (or the pseudogene TRBV3-2) and TRBJ1-1, with 9 bases identical to TRBD1. The CDR3 runs to 17 residues. Germline-derived CDR1 and CDR2 are LGHDT and YNNKEL (reference sequence). Trimming removed 1 base from V and 7 bases from J; junction bases left unmatched: 13. CDR3 DNA sequence: TGTGCCAGCAGCCAAGCCGGGACAGGGTTAGAGTTCGTTGAAGCTTTCTTT. It specifies CASSQAGTGLEFVEAFF.

Written as DNA, the CDR3 is TGTGCCAGCAGTTCCAACAGGGTCGAGCAGTACTTC. As protein: CASSSNRVEQYF. The chain couples TRBV6-2 or TRBV6-3 to TRBJ2-7; the D gene is possibly TRBD1 (6 bases). Per germline, CDR1 MNHEY and CDR2 SVGEGT. The V end lost 4 bases, the J end lost 6 bases, and 10 bases lay between the germline ends. This CDR3 comprises 12 residues.

The chain joins TRBV6-2 or TRBV6-3 to TRBJ2-2, with D possibly TRBD1 on 7 matching bases. V was cut by 6 bases and J by 4 bases, with 15 bases left in between. Germline V gene lookup returns CDR1 MNHEY and CDR2 SVGEGT. The CDR3 length is 15 residues. The DNA of the CDR3 is TGTGCCAGCAGCTTCGGAGGGGGCGGCACCGGGGAGCTGTTTTTT. Amino acid sequence: CASSFGGGGTGELFF.

The chain has TRBV28 and TRBJ1-5; D not resolved. CDR1 and CDR2 from the germline V gene are MDHEN and SYDVKM. Trimming left V 8 bases short and J 6 bases short, with 11 bases between. The CDR3 is 12 residues long. This CDR3 is CASHLAGQPQHF. CDR3 nucleotides: TGTGCCAGCCACCTGGCGGGTCAGCCCCAGCATTTT.

The chain is built from TRBV4-1 and TRBJ1-6, with TRBD1 as a possible D gene (5 bases). V was shortened by 2 bases and J by 0 bases, with 8 bases between the two germline ends. Germline CDR1 MGHRA, CDR2 YSYEKL. CDR3 size: 16 residues. CDR3 coding DNA: TGCGCCAGCAGCCAATTGACAGTCTCCTATAATTCACCCCTCCACTTT. Its translation is CASSQLTVSYNSPLHF.

V usage is TRBV6-5 and J usage is TRBJ2-1; D is perhaps TRBD1 (6 bases). The CDR3 sequence is 13 residues long. The V and J ends lost 0 bases and 7 bases respectively, with 7 bases between them. Germline CDR1 reads MNHEY; CDR2 reads SVGAGI. The CDR3 sequence: CASSYSTGNEQFF. CDR3 sequence (DNA): TGTGCCAGCAGTTACTCAACAGGGAATGAGCAGTTCTTC.

This clone has only a few counts. V and J are TRBV2 and TRBJ2-1; D might be TRBD2 (6 bases). Trimming cost V 5 bases and J 6 bases, with 14 bases left between them. Germline V gene data show CDR1 as SNHLY and CDR2 as FYNNEI. The CDR3 spans 14 residues. CDR3 sequence: CASSREVYGNEQFF. In DNA form, the CDR3 reads TGTGCCAGCAGTAGGGAGGTCTACGGCAATGAGCAGTTCTTC. Drawing the rest from reference TRBV2 and TRBJ2-1, the complete variable domain is EPEVTQTPSHQVTQMGQEVILRCVPISNHLYFYWYRQILGQKVEFLVSFYNNEISEKSEIFDDQFSVERPDGSNFTLKIRSTKLEDSAMYFCASSREVYGNEQFFGPGTRLTVL.

The CDR3 DNA reads TGTGCCAGCAGTGTTTCGACACTTAGAGCCAAAAACATTCAGTACTTC. Translated, it gives CASSVSTLRAKNIQYF. This chain connects TRBV2 to TRBJ2-4; no firm D call. V lost 4 bases, J lost 0 bases, and 13 bases lay in between. The CDR3 sequence is 16 residues long. CDR1 is SNHLY, CDR2 FYNNEI, per germline.

A single count supports this clone. The rearrangement uses TRBV2 and TRBJ1-4; D gene uncertain. The CDR3 consists of 11 residues. CDR1 and CDR2 from the germline V gene are SNHLY and FYNNEI. V was shortened by 5 bases and J by 8 bases, with 6 bases between the two germline ends. The CDR3 loop reads CASSYFEKLFF. In nucleotides, the CDR3 is TGTGCCAGCAGTTATTTCGAAAAACTGTTTTTT.

The gene calls are TRBV28 and TRBJ1-2, with 9 positions matching TRBD1. This CDR3 region has 14 residues. Germline loops: CDR1 MDHEN, CDR2 SYDVKM. Trimming took 5 bases from V and 2 from J; bases not matched to a gene: 3. The CDR3 DNA reads TGTGCCAGCAGTCAGGGGACAGGGAACTATGGCTACACCTTC. It specifies CASSQGTGNYGYTF.